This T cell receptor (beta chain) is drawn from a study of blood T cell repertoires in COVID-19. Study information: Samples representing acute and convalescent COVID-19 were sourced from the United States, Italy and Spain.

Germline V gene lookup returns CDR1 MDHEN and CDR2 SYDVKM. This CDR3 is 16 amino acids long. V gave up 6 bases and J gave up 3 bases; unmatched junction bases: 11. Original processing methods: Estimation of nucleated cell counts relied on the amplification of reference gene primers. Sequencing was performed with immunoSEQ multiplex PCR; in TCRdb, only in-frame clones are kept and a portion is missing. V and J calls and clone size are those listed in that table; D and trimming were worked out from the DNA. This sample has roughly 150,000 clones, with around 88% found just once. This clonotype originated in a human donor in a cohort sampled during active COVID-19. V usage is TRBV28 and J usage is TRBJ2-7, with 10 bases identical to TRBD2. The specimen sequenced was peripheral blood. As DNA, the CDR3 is TGTGCCAGCAGCTCATTGGGACTAGCGACTAACTACGAGCAGTACTTC. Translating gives CASSSLGLATNYEQYF.